The source of this T cell receptor (beta chain) is a study of cytomegalovirus exposure and HLA in healthy donors. Study-level points and caveats: High sensitivity and specificity were reportedly achieved when the classifier diagnosed cytomegalovirus status. Researchers reported in a later analysis that common viral pathogens appeared linked to several top clusters.

This clone was seen just once. Its antigen remains unidentified. PCR amplification relied on 60 Vbeta primers (plus 13 Jbeta primers). This table comes from immunoSEQ multiplex PCR, and its TCRdb copy is limited to in-frame clones, with some not included. In the table there are 90,000 to 150,000 clones, 78% of which are singletons. The CDR3 sequence is 15 residues long. The germline CDR1 and CDR2 sequences are SNHLY and FYNNEI. V shed 6 bases and J 2 bases; nucleotides not matched to a gene: 7. This sequence joins TRBV2 and TRBJ2-3; TRBD2 aligns across 8 bases. The sequencing sample was made of PBMCs. The sequence came from a woman in her twenties or thirties in good health and CMV-seropositive. Here the CDR3 DNA reads TGTGCCAGCAGGGGGGGGACTAGGGCCACAGATACGCAGTATTTT. Its protein product is CASRGGTRATDTQYF.